These 28 T cell receptor beta chains came from one sample sequenced in a study of graft-versus-host responses after intestinal transplantation. Their antigens remain unidentified. The assay was immunoSEQ multiplex PCR, and TCRdb's table has in-frame clones only and misses some. The sample shows about 40,000 clones, 85% to 95% of them seen only once. The sample here was unstimulated CD8+ T cells sorted from spleen or lymph node cells, taken before transplant. Receptors originate from a human donor who was the organ donor for an intestinal transplant.

This rearrangement joins TRBV5-1 to TRBJ2-6; D gene uncertain. V lost 4 bases and J lost 2, with 7 bases in between. The CDR3 contains 14 residues. CDR1 and CDR2 (germline): SGHRS, YFSETQ. CDR3 DNA: TGCGCCAGCAGCCGTAATCCTGGGGCCAACGTCCTGACTTTC. Translated: CASSRNPGANVLTF.

The gene calls are TRBV18 and TRBJ2-3; D possibly corresponds to TRBD2 (6 bases). Germline assignment: CDR1 KGHSH and CDR2 LQKENI. CDR3 size: 16 residues. The V end was cut by 3 bases, the J end by 1 base, with 14 bases between. The CDR3 sequence is CASSPSWTTGTDTQYF. The CDR3 nucleotides read TGTGCCAGCTCACCCTCCTGGACTACCGGCACAGATACGCAGTATTTT.

The chain recombines TRBV4-3 with TRBJ1-5; D is unclear. V lost 0 bases, J lost 6 bases, and 12 bases lay in between. CDR3 size: 15 residues. CDR1 is LGHNA and CDR2 is YSLEER in the germline V gene. The CDR3 sequence is CASSQENLGVQPQHF. DNA of the CDR3: TGCGCCAGCAGCCAAGAAAACCTCGGGGTTCAGCCCCAGCATTTT.

The V gene is TRBV11-3, the J gene TRBJ2-1; D gene ambiguous. The germline V and J ends were trimmed by 1 base and 8 bases, with 6 bases remaining between them. The CDR3 loop spans 12 amino acids. Germline lookup yields CDR1 SGHNT and CDR2 YENEEA. CDR3 residues: CASSLGDYEQFF. As DNA, the CDR3 is TGTGCCAGCAGCTTAGGAGACTATGAGCAGTTCTTC.

The chain joins TRBV7-3 to TRBJ2-3, with D unresolved. This CDR3 is built from 13 residues. Trimming left V 5 bases short and J 0 bases short, with 6 bases between. Germline CDR1 is SGHTA and CDR2 is FQGTGA. As DNA, the CDR3 is TGTGCCAGCAGCCCCCTTAGCACAGATACGCAGTATTTT. It yields the protein CASSPLSTDTQYF. Supplemented by reference TRBV7-3 and TRBJ2-3, the full variable domain reads GAGVSQTPSNKVTEKGKYVELRCDPISGHTALYWYRQSLGQGPEFLIYFQGTGAADDSGLPNDRFFAVRPEGSVSTLKIQRTERGDSAVYLCASSPLSTDTQYFGPGTRLTVL.

This chain connects TRBV15 to TRBJ2-7; D not certain. CDR3 length: 11 residues. The germline CDR1 and CDR2 sequences are LNHNV and YYDKDF (reference sequence). V was clipped by 6 bases and J by 0 bases, with 3 bases between them. The CDR3 bases are TGTGCCACCAGGGGCTCCTACGAGCAGTACTTC. This gives the protein CATRGSYEQYF.

The genes are TRBV4-3 and TRBJ2-7, with D hard to call. CDR1 LGHNA and CDR2 YSLEER come from the germline V gene. Trimming stripped 0 bases from V and 3 bases from J, with 9 bases between. The CDR3 runs 14 residues. The CDR3 spells CASSQDRGSYEQYF. The CDR3 DNA sequence: TGCGCCAGCAGCCAAGATCGTGGCAGCTACGAGCAGTACTTC.

The count of this clone is one. This sequence joins TRBV5-6 and TRBJ2-7; 9 bases agree with TRBD1. Looked up from germline, CDR1 is SGHDT and CDR2 is YYEEEE. This CDR3 has 17 residues. Unmatched junction bases numbered 11, after V lost 1 base and J lost 3 bases. The DNA for the CDR3 is TGTGCCAGCAGCTTGTCCCCCGACAGGGGGAAAAGCTACGAGCAGTACTTC. It codes for CASSLSPDRGKSYEQYF.

The chain links TRBV7-9 to TRBJ2-1; D is unclear. CDR1 SEHNR and CDR2 FQNEAQ come from the germline V gene (reference sequence). V was clipped by 6 bases and J by 3 bases, with 15 bases between them. This CDR3 is 15 amino acids long. This CDR3 is CASRLPRGFYNEQFF. The CDR3, as DNA: TGTGCCAGCAGACTACCCCGCGGCTTCTACAATGAGCAGTTCTTC. Based on the CDR3 plus reference TRBV7-9 and TRBJ2-1, the full variable domain is DTGVSQNPRHKITKRGQNVTFRCDPISEHNRLYWYRQTLGQGPEFLTYFQNEAQLEKSRLLSDRFSAERPKGSFSTLEIQRTEQGDSAMYLCASRLPRGFYNEQFFGPGTRLTVL.

The V and J genes are TRBV27 and TRBJ2-1; TRBD2 aligns across 8 bases. This CDR3 has 14 amino acids. In germline, CDR1 is MNHEY, CDR2 SMNVEV (reference sequence). The J segment lost 8 bases and the V segment lost 2 bases, leaving 5 bases of the junction unmatched. CDR3 region: CASSLGTSGDEQFF. As DNA, the CDR3 is TGTGCCAGCAGTTTAGGGACTAGTGGCGATGAGCAGTTCTTC.

The V and J genes are TRBV4-3 and TRBJ1-2; 7 bases align to TRBD1. Trimming removed 0 bases from V and 7 bases from J; junction bases left unmatched: 5. Germline loops: CDR1 LGHNA, CDR2 YSLEER. This CDR3 contains 14 residues. In DNA form, the CDR3 reads TGCGCCAGCAGCCAAGACAGAGGGGGCGCTGGCTACACCTTC. Translating gives CASSQDRGGAGYTF.

This chain connects TRBV19 to TRBJ2-5; D unclear. Per germline, CDR1 LNHDA and CDR2 SQIVND (reference sequence). There are 18 residues in the CDR3. V was cut by 3 bases and J by 2 bases, with 22 bases left in between. CDR3 amino acids: CASSITLLFGLSQETQYF. CDR3 nucleotides: TGTGCCAGTAGTATCACCCTCTTGTTTGGGTTGTCTCAAGAGACCCAGTACTTC.

The J gene is TRBJ2-1, the V gene TRBV13, with TRBD2 as a possible D gene (6 bases). The CDR3 sequence is 16 residues long. Germline CDR1 and CDR2: PRHDT and FYEKMQ (reference sequence). V dropped 5 bases and J dropped 0 bases, with 14 bases sitting between them. CDR3 sequence (DNA): TGTGCCAGCAGCGCAACCGGGACTTACTCCTACAATGAGCAGTTCTTC. Residues: CASSATGTYSYNEQFF.

This rearrangement joins TRBV5-1 to TRBJ2-7; D remains unclear. The germline gives CDR1 SGHRS, CDR2 YFSETQ. Trimming removed 0 bases at V and 3 bases at J, with 7 bases between. The CDR3 contains 13 residues. CDR3 DNA: TGCGCCAGCAGCTTGGGAACCGACTACGAGCAGTACTTC. It yields the protein CASSLGTDYEQYF.

V usage is TRBV18 and J usage is TRBJ1-2; D perhaps matches TRBD1 (6 bases). This CDR3 is 15 amino acids long. Trimming left V 2 bases short and J 1 base short, with 11 bases between. Per the germline V gene, CDR1 is KGHSH and CDR2 is LQKENI. The CDR3 DNA reads as TGTGCCAGCTCACCAGGGACAAGCTTTAACTATGGCTACACCTTC. Protein: CASSPGTSFNYGYTF.

This clone has a single count. The V call is TRBV21-1, the J call TRBJ1-2. TRBV21-1 is deemed a pseudogene. The CDR3 has 14 amino acids. The CDR3 sequence is CASSKTQGGYGYTF. Here the CDR3 DNA reads TGTGCCAGCAGCAAAACCCAGGGAGGTTATGGCTACACCTTC.

This clone showed up just once. The chain recombines TRBV15 with TRBJ2-3, with 9 bases that match TRBD2. The ends lost 0 bases at V and 5 bases at J; junction bases unmatched: 6. Germline values: CDR1 LNHNV, CDR2 YYDKDF (reference sequence). The CDR3 runs 16 residues. As DNA, the CDR3 is TGTGCCACCAGCAGAGATCGAGCGGGGGGTCGAGATACGCAGTATTTT. Its translation is CATSRDRAGGRDTQYF.

The chain couples TRBV9 to TRBJ2-2; the D is unclear. Deletions cut 3 bases from V and 2 bases from J, with 2 bases between. Germline values: CDR1 SGDLS, CDR2 YYNGEE. The CDR3 has 12 residues. The DNA of the CDR3 is TGTGCCAGCAGCGGAAACACCGGGGAGCTGTTTTTT. Translation gives CASSGNTGELFF.

The chain joins TRBV12-5 to TRBJ2-3, with D possibly called TRBD1 or TRBD2 (6 bases each). V lost 2 bases and J 2 bases, leaving 29 bases between the germline ends. The CDR3 is made up of 21 amino acids. Germline CDR1 reads LGHNT; CDR2 reads FRNRAP. CDR3 sequence (DNA): TGTGCTAGTGGTTTGTCCCTGATGGGGGGCTACCTCGTCGGCCACACAGATACGCAGTATTTT. It specifies CASGLSLMGGYLVGHTDTQYF.

This chain connects TRBV9 to TRBJ1-1; 8 nucleotides match TRBD1. The CDR3 extends over 14 amino acids. Germline loops: CDR1 SGDLS, CDR2 YYNGEE. J was trimmed by 5 bases and V by 0 bases; bases with no gene match: 3. The CDR3, as DNA: TGTGCCAGCAGCGTAGCAGGGGGCCGGACTGAAGCTTTCTTT. Translated, it gives CASSVAGGRTEAFF.

V usage is TRBV10-3 and J usage is TRBJ2-7; no clear D. Germline V gene lookup returns CDR1 ENHRY and CDR2 SYGVKD. This CDR3 is 12 amino acids long. Trimming cost V 4 bases and J 0 bases, with 4 bases left between them. CDR3 loop: CAISGDSYEQYF. The CDR3 DNA reads TGTGCCATCAGTGGGGACTCCTACGAGCAGTACTTC.

This chain connects TRBV2 to TRBJ2-1, with D maybe TRBD2 (6 bases). Germline V CDR1 and CDR2: SNHLY, FYNNEI. The CDR3 loop spans 16 amino acids. The V end lost 0 bases, the J end lost 3 bases, and 12 bases lay between the germline ends. The CDR3 loop is CASSEAFGGLYNEQFF. The CDR3 region has the DNA TGTGCCAGCAGTGAAGCGTTCGGGGGTCTCTACAATGAGCAGTTCTTC.

This clone was found once. This chain connects TRBV7-9 to TRBJ2-3; D is possibly TRBD1 or TRBD2 (5 bases each). CDR3 size: 14 residues. CDR1 is SEHNR and CDR2 is FQNEAQ in the germline V gene (reference sequence). Trimming took off 1 base at V and 6 bases at J, with 11 bases between the two ends. The CDR3 region has the DNA TGTGCCAGCAGCTTAGGAGGGCCAGGGGATACGCAGTATTTT. It encodes CASSLGGPGDTQYF.

V usage is TRBV21-1 and J usage is TRBJ2-3; whether TRBD2, the table's D call, matches the DNA was not checked. TRBV21-1 is reported as a pseudogene. The length of the CDR3 is 15 residues. This chain's CDR3 is CASSKRSSGTDTQYF. The DNA of the CDR3 is TGTGCCAGCAGCAAACGTTCCTCGGGCACAGATACGCAGTATTTT.

The chain recombines TRBV30 with TRBJ1-1; D call uncertain. With 4 bases removed from V and 8 bases from J, the gap between germline ends came to 8 bases. The CDR3 sequence is 10 residues long. Germline V gene data show CDR1 as GTSNPN and CDR2 as SVGIG (reference sequence). CDR3 region: CAWNTLEAFF. CDR3 sequence (DNA): TGTGCCTGGAACACCTTAGAAGCTTTCTTT.

The rearrangement joins TRBV7-6 to TRBJ2-5; D uncertain. The CDR3 totals 14 residues. From germline, CDR1 is SGHVS and CDR2 FNYEAQ. V dropped 5 bases and J dropped 3 bases, with 13 bases sitting between them. The CDR3 bases are TGTGCCAGCAGCCTAGGGTTGCCCAAAGAGACCCAGTACTTC. Its translation is CASSLGLPKETQYF. Variable domain in full (rest from reference TRBV7-6 and TRBJ2-5): GAGVSQSPRYKVTKRGQDVALRCDPISGHVSLYWYRQALGQGPEFLTYFNYEAQQDKSGLPNDRFSAERPEGSISTLTIQRTEQRDSAMYRCASSLGLPKETQYFGPGTRLLVL.

The V and J genes are TRBV27 and TRBJ2-1, with D hard to call. Germline CDR1 and CDR2: MNHEY and SMNVEV (reference sequence). The V end was cut by 3 bases, the J end by 4 bases, with 10 bases between. This CDR3 spans 14 amino acids. The CDR3 bases are TGTGCCAGCAGTTTCCCCCCGCTTTACAATGAGCAGTTCTTC. This translates into CASSFPPLYNEQFF.

The V call is TRBV19, the J call TRBJ2-3, with 8 bases matching TRBD2. Germline V lookup: CDR1 LNHDA, CDR2 SQIVND (reference sequence). After removal of 5 bases from V and 3 bases from J, the junction contained 7 bases not matched to a gene. The CDR3 length is 15 residues. The CDR3 DNA reads as TGTGCCAGTAGTGTACTAGCGGCCCCGACAGATACGCAGTATTTT. Its protein product is CASSVLAAPTDTQYF.